A selection of T cell receptor beta chains follows, all from one sample in a study of T cell responses to AZD1222 COVID-19 vaccine. The method was immunoSEQ multiplex PCR; TCRdb's version includes in-frame clones alone and lacks a portion of them. The sample includes around 250,000 clones, approximately 93% of them seen just once. This material consisted of peripheral blood, taken on day 0 of AZD1222 vaccination. The receptors here all came from an adult in good health. Both conserved end residues are part of each CDR3. D genes are given only for firm matches. Clone size is not always given. Where it is, it says once, few, many or a class for expanded clones.

abundance: few; j_gene: TRBJ2-7; d_gene: .; v_gene: TRBV7-9; CDR3nt: TGTGCCAGCAGCTTAGTCATCCGGGAGCAGTACTTC; CDR3aa: CASSLVIREQYF
abundance: once; j_gene: TRBJ1-3; d_gene: TRBD1; v_gene: TRBV9; CDR3nt: TGTGCCAGCAGCGTCGATCGACAGGGAGGAAACACCATATATTTT; CDR3aa: CASSVDRQGGNTIYF
abundance: .; j_gene: TRBJ2-1; d_gene: TRBD1; v_gene: TRBV29-1; CDR3nt: TGCAGCGTTACGACAGGGACCAATGAGCAGTTCTTC; CDR3aa: CSVTTGTNEQFF
abundance: .; j_gene: TRBJ2-5; d_gene: TRBD2; v_gene: TRBV5-4; CDR3nt: TGTGCCAGCAGCTGGAATAGCGGGGGGATCCAAGAGACCCAGTACTTC; CDR3aa: CASSWNSGGIQETQYF
abundance: .; j_gene: TRBJ2-7; d_gene: TRBD2; v_gene: TRBV9; CDR3nt: TGTGCCAGCAGCGTAGACGGGACTACCCCCTCCTACGAGCAGTACTTC; CDR3aa: CASSVDGTTPSYEQYF
abundance: .; j_gene: TRBJ2-7; d_gene: TRBD1; v_gene: TRBV9; CDR3nt: TGTGCCAGCAGCGTAGAGGGACAGACCCCCTACGAGCAGTACTTC; CDR3aa: CASSVEGQTPYEQYF
abundance: .; j_gene: TRBJ1-6; d_gene: .; v_gene: TRBV4-1; CDR3nt: TGCGCCAGCAGCCAAGATAGCGGGGGGCGGAATTCACCCCTCCACTTT; CDR3aa: CASSQDSGGRNSPLHF
abundance: .; j_gene: TRBJ2-7; d_gene: .; v_gene: TRBV6-5; CDR3nt: TGTGCCAGCAGTCAGGGACCCTTAACCTACGAGCAGTACTTC; CDR3aa: CASSQGPLTYEQYF
abundance: .; j_gene: TRBJ2-2; d_gene: .; v_gene: TRBV10-2; CDR3nt: TGCGCCAGCAGTGGGGTGGGGATGAACACCGGGGAGCTGTTTTTT; CDR3aa: CASSGVGMNTGELFF
abundance: .; j_gene: TRBJ1-2; d_gene: TRBD1; v_gene: TRBV5-1; CDR3nt: TGCGCCAGCAGCTTGACAGGGGTCGGCTACACCTTC; CDR3aa: CASSLTGVGYTF